The 8 T cell receptor beta chains presented below share a single source sample, sequenced in a study of T-cell memory formation after mild COVID-19. TCRdb analysed the 5' RACE reads with MiXCR anew, one entry per CDR3 protein. Of around 370,000 distinct CDR3 sequences listed, roughly 20% are singletons. Sequencing input: PBMCs or a T cell subset sorted from them (not recorded which). The receptors come from an adult woman who had mild COVID-19 (a few samples of this study predate the infection). Cell type and time point are not known.

The chain employs TRBV7-2 and TRBJ2-5, with D perhaps TRBD1 (5 bases). Looked up from germline, CDR1 is SGHTA and CDR2 is FQGNSA. The CDR3 runs to 14 residues. V dropped 3 bases and J dropped 6 bases, with 14 bases sitting between them. The CDR3 coding sequence is TGTGCCAGCAGCTTGTCCTCAGGGAAAAAGACCCAGTACTTC. This encodes CASSLSSGKKTQYF.

This chain links TRBV6-5 with TRBJ2-5; possible D gene TRBD2, 7 bases. Germline V gene lookup returns CDR1 MNHEY and CDR2 SVGAGI. Between the trimmed V and J ends, which lost 3 bases and 4 bases, there was a span of 12 bases. This CDR3 contains 14 residues. The CDR3 loop reads CASSYRGGGETQYF. CDR3 bases: TGTGCCAGCAGTTATAGGGGGGGAGGAGAGACCCAGTACTTC.

The table lists this clonotype with a few counts. The chain is built from TRBV5-1 and TRBJ1-2, with a tentative D call TRBD1 (5 bases). The ends were cut back, 4 bases at V and 7 bases at J, with 20 bases in the middle. This CDR3 comprises 15 residues. In germline, CDR1 is SGHRS, CDR2 YFSETQ. CDR3 protein: CASSPDIATLVGYTF. In DNA form, the CDR3 reads TGCGCCAGCAGCCCGGACATTGCTACCCTGGTTGGCTACACCTTC.

The V call is TRBV20-1, the J call TRBJ2-1, with 9 bases fitting TRBD2. The length of the CDR3 is 17 residues. CDR1 DFQATT and CDR2 SNEGSKA come from the germline V gene (reference sequence). The V segment lost 1 base and the J segment 8 bases; nucleotides outside the gene matches: 15. The CDR3 DNA sequence: TGCAGTGCTAGAGCTAGTAGCGGGAGCATGGTGTGGGATGAGCAGTTCTTC. Amino acid sequence: CSARASSGSMVWDEQFF.

This clonotype turned up a few times. This chain joins TRBV7-2 and TRBJ2-7; unclear D gene. Germline V gene data show CDR1 as SGHTA and CDR2 as FQGNSA. Trimming removed 1 base at V and 2 bases at J, with 12 bases between. The length of the CDR3 is 15 residues. In nucleotides, the CDR3 is TGTGCCAGCAGCTTAGACCTCTCGTCGGCCTACGAGCAGTACTTC. This codes for CASSLDLSSAYEQYF.

This clonotype came up a few times. V is TRBV5-1 and J is TRBJ2-1; possibly TRBD2 for D (6 bases). The germline V gene encodes CDR1 SGHRS and CDR2 YFSETQ. The CDR3 is 14 residues long. The V end was cut by 0 bases, the J end by 7 bases, with 11 bases between. CDR3 amino acids: CASSLAGGANEQFF. The CDR3 DNA follows: TGCGCCAGCAGCTTGGCAGGCGGGGCTAATGAGCAGTTCTTC.

The chain combines TRBV2 with TRBJ1-6; D gene unclear. V was clipped by 6 bases and J by 6 bases, with 6 bases between them. This CDR3 is built from 12 residues. The V gene's germline CDR1 is SNHLY and CDR2 FYNNEI. CDR3 residues: CASRNANSPLHF. CDR3 bases: TGTGCCAGCAGAAACGCTAATTCACCCCTCCACTTT.

This clonotype occurred a few times. V usage is TRBV5-1 and J usage is TRBJ2-1; no reliable D call. The CDR3 length is 15 residues. From germline, CDR1 is SGHRS and CDR2 YFSETQ. The germline V and J ends were trimmed by 1 base and 15 bases, with 23 bases remaining between them. The CDR3 sequence: CASSLSTPQSQALFF. Here the CDR3 DNA reads TGCGCCAGCAGCTTGTCAACTCCGCAATCCCAGGCTCTGTTCTTC.